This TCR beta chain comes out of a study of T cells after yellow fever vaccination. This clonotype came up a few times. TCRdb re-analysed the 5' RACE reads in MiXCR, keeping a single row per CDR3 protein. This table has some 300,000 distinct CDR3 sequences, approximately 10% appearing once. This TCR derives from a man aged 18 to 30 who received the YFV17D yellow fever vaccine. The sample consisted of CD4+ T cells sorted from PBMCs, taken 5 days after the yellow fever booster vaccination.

The CDR3 spells CASSLNGKIDQPQHF. CDR3 nucleotides: TGTGCCAGCAGCCTGAACGGAAAGATCGATCAGCCCCAGCATTTT. This chain uses TRBV6-5 with TRBJ1-5; D gene uncertain. The V gene lost 6 bases and the J gene lost 5 bases, with 17 bases spanning the gap. The CDR3 has 15 residues. Germline V lookup: CDR1 MNHEY, CDR2 SVGAGI.